One sample yielded the 22 T cell receptor beta chains listed below, sequenced in a study of control samples from healthy donors and cancer patients. The data were produced by immunoSEQ multiplex PCR, yet TCRdb's version contains in-frame clones alone and is incomplete. This table has about 160,000 clones, over 85% appearing once. Sequencing used blood. These receptor sequences come from a woman aged 35 to 49 in good health.

The V call is TRBV7-9, the J call TRBJ2-4; 7 nucleotides line up with TRBD1. The J segment lost 0 bases and the V segment lost 5 bases, leaving 7 bases of the junction unmatched. This CDR3 spans 16 amino acids. Germline V gene data show CDR1 as SEHNR and CDR2 as FQNEAQ (reference sequence). This CDR3 is CASSTDRVIAKNIQYF. CDR3 in DNA: TGTGCCAGCAGCACTGACAGGGTCATAGCCAAAAACATTCAGTACTTC.

The J gene is TRBJ2-1, the V gene TRBV11-2, with 8 bases fitting TRBD1. From germline, CDR1 is SGHAT and CDR2 FQNNGV. With 6 bases clipped from V and 10 bases from J, the junction kept 11 bases outside the gene matches. The CDR3 loop spans 14 amino acids. This chain's CDR3 is CASSGQGPSGEQFF. CDR3 bases: TGTGCCAGCAGTGGACAGGGCCCCTCTGGCGAGCAGTTCTTC.

This rearrangement joins TRBV3-1 (or the pseudogene TRBV3-2) to TRBJ2-5; TRBD1 might be the D (5 bases). This CDR3 region has 16 residues. Trimming took 2 bases from V and 1 from J, leaving 14 bases between them. Germline V CDR1 and CDR2: LGHDT, YNNKEL (reference sequence). In DNA form, the CDR3 reads TGTGCCAGCAGCCAATCCGGAAGGGGCGGCCAAGAGACCCAGTACTTC. It yields the protein CASSQSGRGGQETQYF.

The gene calls are TRBV20-1 and TRBJ2-1, with TRBD2 identical over 9 bases. From germline, CDR1 is DFQATT and CDR2 SNEGSKA (reference sequence). The V gene end was trimmed by 3 bases and the J gene end by 7 bases; junction bases not matched to a gene: 7. This CDR3 is built from 14 residues. CDR3 DNA: TGCAGTGCTAGTGCCGGGACTAGCTCTAATGAGCAGTTCTTC. Its protein is CSASAGTSSNEQFF.

The V call is TRBV7-7, the J call TRBJ2-7, with D perhaps assigned TRBD1 or TRBD2 (5 bases each). The V gene's germline CDR1 is SSHAT and CDR2 FNYEAQ (reference sequence). Trimming removed 1 base from V and 5 bases from J, with 12 bases in between. CDR3 length: 14 residues. CDR3 bases: TGTGCCAGCAGCTTAGGGGGGTCGCATGACGAGCAGTACTTC. Protein sequence: CASSLGGSHDEQYF.

The chain combines TRBV19 with TRBJ1-1; 8 nucleotides agree with TRBD1. J was trimmed by 7 bases and V by 9 bases; bases with no gene match: 16. CDR1 is LNHDA and CDR2 is SQIVND in the germline V gene (reference sequence). CDR3 length equals 15 residues. The CDR3 DNA is TGTGCCAGCGGACTGATCAGGACAGGGCTACATGAAGCTTTCTTT. Protein product: CASGLIRTGLHEAFF.

The CDR3 nucleotides read TGTGCCAGCAGTGACAATGGAGGCAAGACCCAGTACTTC. Translation: CASSDNGGKTQYF. The chain couples TRBV6-4 to TRBJ2-5; D perhaps matches TRBD2 (5 bases). Trimming left V 2 bases short and J 6 bases short, with 10 bases between. The CDR3 covers 13 residues. The V gene's germline CDR1 is MRHNA and CDR2 SNTAGT.

V gene TRBV27 combines with J gene TRBJ2-1, with 10 bases aligning to TRBD1. The V gene end was trimmed by 5 bases and the J gene end by 3 bases; junction bases not matched to a gene: 4. Germline loops: CDR1 MNHEY, CDR2 SMNVEV (reference sequence). The CDR3 sequence is 15 residues long. The chain's CDR3 is CASSLRTGGYNEQFF. Here the CDR3 DNA reads TGTGCCAGCAGTCTAAGGACAGGGGGCTACAATGAGCAGTTCTTC.

The rearrangement uses TRBV5-4 and TRBJ1-4; TRBD1 aligns across 10 bases. Germline-derived CDR1 and CDR2 are SGHNT and YYREEE (reference sequence). V gave up 0 bases and J gave up 0 bases; unmatched junction bases: 2. The CDR3 contains 17 residues. DNA of the CDR3: TGTGCCAGCAGCTTGGCCGGGACAGGGGCAACTAATGAAAAACTGTTTTTT. Encoded protein: CASSLAGTGATNEKLFF.

The chain combines TRBV11-2 with TRBJ1-2; tentative D call: TRBD1 (5 bases). The CDR3 sequence is 13 residues long. Germline V gives CDR1 SGHAT, CDR2 FQNNGV. V was cut by 4 bases and J by 8 bases, with 14 bases left in between. The CDR3 sequence is CASSSVGARGYTF. The CDR3 DNA reads as TGTGCCAGCAGCTCAGTCGGGGCGCGAGGCTACACCTTC. The full variable domain, completed using reference TRBV11-2 and TRBJ1-2, is EAGVAQSPRYKIIEKRQSVAFWCNPISGHATLYWYQQILGQGPKLLIQFQNNGVVDDSQLPKDRFSAERLKGVDSTLKIQPAKLEDSAVYLCASSSVGARGYTFGSGTRLTVV.

J is TRBJ1-5 and V is TRBV28, with no clear D. CDR3 length: 11 amino acids. CDR1 and CDR2 from the germline V gene are MDHEN and SYDVKM. With 4 bases removed from V and 5 bases from J, the gap between germline ends came to 3 bases. The CDR3: CASSSYQPQHF. The DNA of the CDR3 is TGTGCCAGCAGTTCCTATCAGCCCCAGCATTTT.

The V call is TRBV2, the J call TRBJ1-2; possibly TRBD1 for D (5 bases). The V gene's germline CDR1 is SNHLY and CDR2 FYNNEI. Trimming took 8 bases from V and 4 from J, leaving 14 bases between them. The CDR3 runs 13 residues. The CDR3 region is CASLLQGGYGYTF. CDR3 DNA sequence: TGTGCCAGCCTACTTCAGGGAGGCTATGGCTACACCTTC.

The chain combines TRBV7-3 with TRBJ1-1; the match to TRBD1 covers 7 bases. Trimming took 5 bases from V and 0 from J; bases not matched to a gene: 3. Per the germline V gene, CDR1 is SGHTA and CDR2 is FQGTGA. The CDR3 spans 14 residues. CDR3 sequence (DNA): TGTGCCAGCAGCCCAGGGGGGATGAACACTGAAGCTTTCTTT. Its protein product is CASSPGGMNTEAFF. The variable domain in full, completed from reference TRBV7-3 and TRBJ1-1, reads GAGVSQTPSNKVTEKGKYVELRCDPISGHTALYWYRQSLGQGPEFLIYFQGTGAADDSGLPNDRFFAVRPEGSVSTLKIQRTERGDSAVYLCASSPGGMNTEAFFGQGTRLTVV.

This chain joins TRBV7-2 and TRBJ2-1; 8 positions match TRBD2. CDR1 and CDR2 from the germline V gene are SGHTA and FQGNSA. This CDR3 contains 14 residues. The J segment lost 8 bases and the V segment lost 2 bases, leaving 5 bases of the junction unmatched. This chain's CDR3 is CASSLIRGGDEQFF. The CDR3 DNA reads as TGTGCCAGCAGCTTAATCCGGGGGGGAGATGAGCAGTTCTTC.

The chain carries TRBV7-3 and TRBJ1-1, with a weak D call TRBD1 (6 bases). This CDR3 comprises 13 residues. Germline-derived CDR1 and CDR2 are SGHTA and FQGTGA. Trimming stripped 0 bases from V and 12 bases from J, with 14 bases between. The CDR3 DNA reads TGTGCCAGCAGCTTAACGTTTAATGGACAGACTTTCTTT. Translation gives CASSLTFNGQTFF. The full variable domain, rest sourced from reference TRBV7-3 and TRBJ1-1, is GAGVSQTPSNKVTEKGKYVELRCDPISGHTALYWYRQSLGQGPEFLIYFQGTGAADDSGLPNDRFFAVRPEGSVSTLKIQRTERGDSAVYLCASSLTFNGQTFFGQGTRLTVV.

The gene calls are TRBV12-3 or TRBV12-4 and TRBJ1-1; D remains unclear. V lost 7 bases and J 1 base, leaving 10 bases between the germline ends. CDR3 length equals 13 residues. This CDR3 reads CASTRWGNTEAFF. The DNA for the CDR3 is TGTGCCAGCACCCGGTGGGGGAACACTGAAGCTTTCTTT.

This chain uses TRBV25-1 with TRBJ1-3; TRBD1 is a possible D gene (5 bases). This CDR3 spans 15 amino acids. The germline V and J ends were trimmed by 4 bases and 0 bases, with 10 bases remaining between them. Per the germline V gene, CDR1 is MGHDK and CDR2 is SYGVNS. As DNA, the CDR3 is TGTGCCAGCAGTGGGGACCGGAGCTCTGGAAACACCATATATTTT. It is translated as CASSGDRSSGNTIYF.

This chain uses TRBV18 with TRBJ1-1, with 8 bases that match TRBD1. CDR3 length: 15 residues. Trimming removed 5 bases from V and 2 bases from J; junction bases left unmatched: 7. The germline gives CDR1 KGHSH, CDR2 LQKENI. The CDR3 bases are TGTGCCAGCTCAGAAGGGACAGGAGTAAACACTGAAGCTTTCTTT. As protein: CASSEGTGVNTEAFF.

This clone has only one observation. J is TRBJ1-4 and V is TRBV5-6; D call uncertain. With 1 base removed from V and 6 bases from J, the gap between germline ends came to 13 bases. Germline CDR1 is SGHDT and CDR2 is YYEEEE. The CDR3 runs to 15 residues. CDR3 in DNA: TGTGCCAGCAGCTTGTTTGGGGAAGAAGATGAAAAACTGTTTTTT. Translated, it gives CASSLFGEEDEKLFF.

The V and J genes are TRBV11-2 and TRBJ1-1; 10 positions match TRBD1. V lost 5 bases and J lost 5; bases outside the gene matches: 5. CDR3 length: 14 residues. The germline CDR1 and CDR2 sequences are SGHAT and FQNNGV. CDR3 in amino acids: CASSPGQGETEAFF. The CDR3, as DNA: TGTGCCAGCAGCCCCGGACAGGGGGAAACTGAAGCTTTCTTT.

The chain has TRBV7-9 and TRBJ1-1; D is unresolved. Deletions cut 0 bases from V and 3 bases from J, with 5 bases between. The germline V gene encodes CDR1 SEHNR and CDR2 FQNEAQ (reference sequence). The CDR3 totals 13 residues. CDR3 DNA: TGTGCCAGCAGCTTAGCGTCGGACACTGAAGCTTTCTTT. Encoded protein: CASSLASDTEAFF.

This clone was counted a single time. The chain has TRBV10-2 and TRBJ2-7; tentatively, D is TRBD1 (6 bases). Germline assignment: CDR1 WSHSY and CDR2 SAAADI. The V and J ends lost 4 bases and 12 bases respectively, with 16 bases between them. This CDR3 region has 12 residues. The CDR3 loop is CASSASRGLLYF. CDR3 nucleotide sequence: TGCGCCAGCAGTGCTTCGAGGGGGTTGCTGTACTTC.